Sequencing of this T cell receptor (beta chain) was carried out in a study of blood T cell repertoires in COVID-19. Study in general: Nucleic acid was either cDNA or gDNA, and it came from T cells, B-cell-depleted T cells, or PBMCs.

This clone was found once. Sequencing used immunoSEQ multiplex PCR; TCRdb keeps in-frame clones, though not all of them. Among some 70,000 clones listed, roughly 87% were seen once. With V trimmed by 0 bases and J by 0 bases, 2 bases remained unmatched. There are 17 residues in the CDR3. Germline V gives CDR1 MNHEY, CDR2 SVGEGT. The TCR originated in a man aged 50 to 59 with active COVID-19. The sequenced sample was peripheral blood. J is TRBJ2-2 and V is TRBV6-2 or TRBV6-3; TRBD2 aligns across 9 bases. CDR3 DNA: TGTGCCAGCAGTTACTCCGGCGGGAGGGCGAACACCGGGGAGCTGTTTTTT. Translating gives CASSYSGGRANTGELFF.